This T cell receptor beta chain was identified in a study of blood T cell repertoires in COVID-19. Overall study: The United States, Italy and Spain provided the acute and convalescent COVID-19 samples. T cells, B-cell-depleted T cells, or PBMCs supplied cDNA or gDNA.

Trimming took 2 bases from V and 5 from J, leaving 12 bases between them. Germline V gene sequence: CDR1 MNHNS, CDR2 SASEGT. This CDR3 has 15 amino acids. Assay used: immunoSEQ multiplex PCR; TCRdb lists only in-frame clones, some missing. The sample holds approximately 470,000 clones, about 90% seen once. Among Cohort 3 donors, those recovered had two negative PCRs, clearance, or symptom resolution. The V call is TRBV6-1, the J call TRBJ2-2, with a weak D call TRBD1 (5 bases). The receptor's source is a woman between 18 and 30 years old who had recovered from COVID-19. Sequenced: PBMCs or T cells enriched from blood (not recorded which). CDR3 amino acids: CASSESREGTGELFF. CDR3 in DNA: TGTGCCAGCAGTGAAAGCAGGGAAGGGACCGGGGAGCTGTTTTTT.